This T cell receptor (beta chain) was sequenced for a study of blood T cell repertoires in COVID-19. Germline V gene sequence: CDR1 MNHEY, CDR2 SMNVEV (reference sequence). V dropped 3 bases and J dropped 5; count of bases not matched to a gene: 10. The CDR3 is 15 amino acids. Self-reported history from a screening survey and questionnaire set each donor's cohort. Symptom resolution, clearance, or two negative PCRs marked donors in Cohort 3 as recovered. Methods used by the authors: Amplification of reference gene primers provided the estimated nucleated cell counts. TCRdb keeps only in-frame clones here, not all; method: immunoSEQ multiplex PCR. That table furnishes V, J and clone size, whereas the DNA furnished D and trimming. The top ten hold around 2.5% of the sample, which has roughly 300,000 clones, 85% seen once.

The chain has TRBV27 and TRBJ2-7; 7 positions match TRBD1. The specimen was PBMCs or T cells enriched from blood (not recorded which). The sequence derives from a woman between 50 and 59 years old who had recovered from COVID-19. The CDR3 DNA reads TGTGCCAGCAGTTTTGGGACAGTCCGTTTCGACGAGCAGTACTTC. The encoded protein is CASSFGTVRFDEQYF.